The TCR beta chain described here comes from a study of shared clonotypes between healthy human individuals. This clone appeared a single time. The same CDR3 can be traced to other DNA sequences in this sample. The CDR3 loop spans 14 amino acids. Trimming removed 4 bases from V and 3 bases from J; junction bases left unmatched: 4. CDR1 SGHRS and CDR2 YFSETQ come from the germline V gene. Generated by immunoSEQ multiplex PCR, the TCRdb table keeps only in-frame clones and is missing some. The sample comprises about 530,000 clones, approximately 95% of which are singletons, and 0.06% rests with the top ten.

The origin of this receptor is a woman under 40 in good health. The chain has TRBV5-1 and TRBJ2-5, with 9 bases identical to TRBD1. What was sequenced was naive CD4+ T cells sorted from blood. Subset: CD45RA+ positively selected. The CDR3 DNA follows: TGCGCCAGCAGCCCCGGACAGGGGAAAGAGACCCAGTACTTC. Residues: CASSPGQGKETQYF.